One and the same sample provided the 25 T cell receptor beta chains below, sequenced in a study of blood T cell repertoires in COVID-19. The repertoire was sequenced with immunoSEQ multiplex PCR; TCRdb's copy has only in-frame clones and lacks some. The sample yields approximately 46,000 clones, roughly 86% seen once. Sequenced: peripheral blood. These receptor sequences come from a man between 60 and 75 years old with active or convalescent COVID-19.

In DNA form, the CDR3 reads TGTGCCTGGAGTGCCAGGGTCGGTGGCTACACCTTC. It translates to CAWSARVGGYTF. The V and J genes are TRBV30 and TRBJ1-2; D is perhaps TRBD1 (5 bases). The CDR3 length is 12 residues. The germline V gene encodes CDR1 GTSNPN and CDR2 SVGIG (reference sequence). V was clipped by 1 base and J by 7 bases, with 10 bases between them.

Sample share makes this clone medium-sized. The chain has TRBV2 and TRBJ1-2; no firm D call. The V gene lost 3 bases and the J gene lost 8 bases, with 7 bases spanning the gap. The germline V gene encodes CDR1 SNHLY and CDR2 FYNNEI. CDR3 length: 11 amino acids. In DNA, the CDR3 is TGTGCCAGCAGTGAGGATAGCGGCTACACCTTC. This encodes CASSEDSGYTF.

The J gene is TRBJ1-5, the V gene TRBV19; TRBD1 agrees at 10 bases. CDR1 LNHDA and CDR2 SQIVND come from the germline V gene (reference sequence). V gave up 5 bases and J gave up 6 bases; unmatched junction bases: 4. This CDR3 region has 14 residues. The CDR3 loop reads CASSPTGGGQPQHF. The CDR3 nucleotides read TGTGCCAGTAGTCCGACAGGGGGCGGTCAGCCCCAGCATTTT.

This chain uses TRBV3-1 (or the pseudogene TRBV3-2) with TRBJ2-4, with D maybe TRBD1 (7 bases). Germline loops: CDR1 LGHDT, CDR2 YNNKEL (reference sequence). V lost 0 bases, J lost 1 base, and 19 bases lay in between. CDR3 length equals 19 residues. This chain's CDR3 is CASSQETGRRRVAKNIQYF. In nucleotides, the CDR3 is TGTGCCAGCAGCCAAGAGACAGGGAGGCGGAGGGTGGCCAAAAACATTCAGTACTTC.

The genes are TRBV3-1 (or the pseudogene TRBV3-2) and TRBJ1-1; D is unclear. Trimming cost V 5 bases and J 1 base, with 8 bases left between them. The CDR3 totals 13 residues. In germline, CDR1 is LGHDT, CDR2 YNNKEL (reference sequence). This CDR3 is CASSEIGNTEAFF. The CDR3 DNA reads as TGTGCCAGCAGCGAAATCGGGAACACTGAAGCTTTCTTT.

The rearrangement joins TRBV7-2 to TRBJ1-5; no clear D. This CDR3 spans 16 amino acids. Germline V gene lookup returns CDR1 SGHTA and CDR2 FQGNSA. Between the trimmed V and J ends, which lost 2 bases and 2 bases, there was a span of 13 bases. The CDR3 loop is CASSLLPREGNQPQHF. The CDR3 DNA reads as TGTGCCAGCAGCTTATTGCCCCGGGAGGGCAATCAGCCCCAGCATTTT.

The chain joins TRBV19 to TRBJ1-5; 8 bases map to TRBD1. Trimming at V came to 1 base and at J to 5 bases, leaving 7 bases not matched to a gene. The germline V gene has CDR1 LNHDA and CDR2 SQIVND (reference sequence). This CDR3 spans 16 amino acids. Here the CDR3 DNA reads TGTGCCAGTAGTATAGTTGGACAGGGAGGTTATCAGCCCCAGCATTTT. Amino acid sequence: CASSIVGQGGYQPQHF.

The chain links TRBV9 to TRBJ1-2; unclear D gene. Trimming cost V 0 bases and J 4 bases, with 10 bases left between them. The CDR3 covers 14 residues. Per germline, CDR1 SGDLS and CDR2 YYNGEE. In DNA, the CDR3 is TGTGCCAGCAGCGTAGACTCTAATACCTATGGCTACACCTTC. Its translation: CASSVDSNTYGYTF. The whole variable domain, remainder taken from reference TRBV9 and TRBJ1-2, is DSGVTQTPKHLITATGQRVTLRCSPRSGDLSVYWYQQSLDQGLQFLIQYYNGEERAKGNILERFSAQQFPDLHSELNLSSLELGDSALYFCASSVDSNTYGYTFGSGTRLTVV.

This chain connects TRBV7-2 to TRBJ2-5; D unclear. Trimming removed 3 bases at V and 5 bases at J, with 4 bases between. CDR3 size: 11 residues. Per the germline V gene, CDR1 is SGHTA and CDR2 is FQGNSA. The DNA of the CDR3 is TGTGCCAGCAGCTTTAGTGAGACCCAGTACTTC. It codes for CASSFSETQYF. The variable domain in full, completed from reference TRBV7-2 and TRBJ2-5, reads GAGVSQSPSNKVTEKGKDVELRCDPISGHTALYWYRQSLGQGLEFLIYFQGNSAPDKSGLPSDRFSAERTGGSVSTLTIQRTQQEDSAVYLCASSFSETQYFGPGTRLLVL.

This chain connects TRBV6-5 to TRBJ2-3, with a tentative D call TRBD2 (5 bases). There are 11 residues in the CDR3. Per the germline V gene, CDR1 is MNHEY and CDR2 is SVGAGI. Trimming stripped 6 bases from V and 6 bases from J, with 7 bases between. The CDR3 region is CASRTGDTQYF. CDR3 in DNA: TGTGCCAGCAGAACGGGGGATACGCAGTATTTT.

J is TRBJ1-3 and V is TRBV7-9; tentative D call: TRBD1 (6 bases). Germline assignment: CDR1 SEHNR and CDR2 FQNEAQ (reference sequence). Trimming left V 0 bases short and J 2 bases short, with 14 bases between. This CDR3 has 17 residues. The chain's CDR3 is CASSLASGRGTGNTIYF. The CDR3 coding sequence is TGTGCCAGCAGCTTAGCATCTGGCAGGGGAACTGGAAACACCATATATTTT.

V gene TRBV12-2 combines with J gene TRBJ2-1; TRBD2 reflects the table's D call only, with no check against the DNA. TRBV12-2 is assigned pseudogene status. The CDR3 runs 18 residues. DNA for the CDR3: TGTGCAAGTCGCTTCGTCAGGACTAGCGGGGGGTTCTACAATGAGCAGTTCTTC. Protein: CASRFVRTSGGFYNEQFF.

A single count supports this clone. The J gene is TRBJ2-5, the V gene TRBV29-1; TRBD1 matches at 8 bases. The V segment lost 6 bases and the J segment 1 base; nucleotides outside the gene matches: 1. There are 12 residues in the CDR3. Germline values: CDR1 SQVTM, CDR2 ANQGSEA. The CDR3 loop reads CSVTGGQETQYF. The CDR3 DNA follows: TGCAGCGTAACAGGGGGCCAAGAGACCCAGTACTTC.

Here the CDR3 reads CASSLVTSEKLFF. CDR3 nucleotide sequence: TGTGCCAGCAGCTTAGTGACAAGTGAAAAACTGTTTTTT. The gene calls are TRBV7-9 and TRBJ1-4; no clear D gene. The germline CDR1 and CDR2 sequences are SEHNR and FQNEAQ (reference sequence). V lost 1 base, J lost 7 bases, and 7 bases lay in between. The length of the CDR3 is 13 residues.

The CDR3 DNA reads TGTGCCAGTAGTATCCATCGGGCGCCAGGGGGCCATGTAGATACGCAGTATTTT. Translated, it gives CASSIHRAPGGHVDTQYF. The chain carries TRBV19 and TRBJ2-3, with 8 bases that match TRBD1. V shed 3 bases and J 5 bases; nucleotides not matched to a gene: 16. There are 18 residues in the CDR3. Germline V gene lookup returns CDR1 LNHDA and CDR2 SQIVND (reference sequence).

V is TRBV5-4 and J is TRBJ2-1, with 12 bases identical to TRBD2. CDR1 is SGHNT, CDR2 YYREEE, per germline (reference sequence). This CDR3 has 15 amino acids. J was trimmed by 8 bases and V by 3 bases; bases with no gene match: 6. The CDR3 here is CASSSRLAGVDEQFF. CDR3 sequence (DNA): TGTGCCAGCAGCTCAAGACTAGCGGGGGTTGATGAGCAGTTCTTC.

The V gene is TRBV3-1 (or the pseudogene TRBV3-2), the J gene TRBJ2-1; D might be TRBD2 (5 bases). Germline assignment: CDR1 LGHDT and CDR2 YNNKEL (reference sequence). This CDR3 contains 16 residues. V lost 0 bases and J 4 bases, leaving 13 bases between the germline ends. CDR3 protein: CASSQDSLAAYNEQFF. DNA of the CDR3: TGTGCCAGCAGCCAAGATAGTCTAGCCGCGTACAATGAGCAGTTCTTC.

The chain has TRBV19 and TRBJ1-5; a weak D match, TRBD1 (5 bases). The CDR3 totals 14 residues. Trimming took off 5 bases at V and 0 bases at J, with 8 bases between the two ends. Looked up from germline, CDR1 is LNHDA and CDR2 is SQIVND (reference sequence). In DNA form, the CDR3 reads TGTGCCAGTAGTCCGACAGTTAGCAATCAGCCCCAGCATTTT. It yields the protein CASSPTVSNQPQHF.

V gene TRBV7-2 combines with J gene TRBJ1-6, with D hard to call. The V and J ends lost 1 base and 12 bases respectively, with 10 bases between them. The CDR3 extends over 13 amino acids. Germline values: CDR1 SGHTA, CDR2 FQGNSA. CDR3 DNA sequence: TGTGCCAGCAGCTTAGTTTTCGGGGAACCCCTCCACTTT. Translated: CASSLVFGEPLHF.

The chain combines TRBV2 with TRBJ2-2; maybe TRBD2 (5 bases). V dropped 10 bases and J dropped 5 bases, with 14 bases sitting between them. This CDR3 is 13 amino acids long. Germline lookup yields CDR1 SNHLY and CDR2 FYNNEI. This chain's CDR3 is CATTVDFTGELFF. The CDR3 region has the DNA TGTGCCACCACGGTGGACTTTACCGGGGAGCTGTTTTTT.

J is TRBJ1-2 and V is TRBV7-2, with D unclear. The V gene's germline CDR1 is SGHTA and CDR2 FQGNSA. Trimming removed 2 bases from V and 1 base from J, with 8 bases in between. The CDR3 has 14 residues. CDR3 loop: CASSLFGVNYGYTF. The CDR3 DNA sequence: TGTGCCAGCAGCTTATTCGGGGTTAACTATGGCTACACCTTC. Filled out from reference TRBV7-2 and TRBJ1-2, the complete variable domain reads GAGVSQSPSNKVTEKGKDVELRCDPISGHTALYWYRQSLGQGLEFLIYFQGNSAPDKSGLPSDRFSAERTGGSVSTLTIQRTQQEDSAVYLCASSLFGVNYGYTFGSGTRLTVV.

The chain is built from TRBV28 and TRBJ1-1; 8 nucleotides agree with TRBD1. Per germline, CDR1 MDHEN and CDR2 SYDVKM. CDR3 length: 17 residues. Germline trimming cut 4 bases from V and 1 base from J; bases unmatched to any gene: 11. The CDR3 sequence: CASSYPINRGRNTEAFF. CDR3 in DNA: TGTGCCAGCAGTTATCCGATAAACAGGGGGAGGAACACTGAAGCTTTCTTT.

This chain connects TRBV11-3 to TRBJ1-4; 8 bases match TRBD1. The CDR3 is 15 residues long. The V segment lost 5 bases and the J segment 5 bases; nucleotides outside the gene matches: 7. Germline V lookup: CDR1 SGHNT, CDR2 YENEEA. The CDR3 here is CASSPGTGGNEKLFF. The CDR3 nucleotides are TGTGCCAGCAGCCCTGGGACAGGAGGGAATGAAAAACTGTTTTTT.

The CDR3 loop is CASGLSSGGATETQYF. CDR3 nucleotide sequence: TGTGCTAGTGGTTTGTCTAGCGGGGGGGCCACGGAGACCCAGTACTTC. The chain couples TRBV12-5 to TRBJ2-5, with 12 bases identical to TRBD2. The CDR3 extends over 16 amino acids. Germline CDR1 LGHNT, CDR2 FRNRAP. V trimming: 2 bases; J trimming: 5 bases; junction bases outside the gene matches: 6.

The chain has TRBV29-1 and TRBJ1-2; 8 nucleotides line up with TRBD1. The CDR3 is made up of 15 amino acids. J was trimmed by 4 bases and V by 0 bases; bases with no gene match: 7. The germline CDR1 and CDR2 sequences are SQVTM and ANQGSEA. The CDR3 coding sequence is TGCAGCGTTGAAGACGGGACAGGAGTAGTCTATGGCTACACCTTC. It encodes CSVEDGTGVVYGYTF.